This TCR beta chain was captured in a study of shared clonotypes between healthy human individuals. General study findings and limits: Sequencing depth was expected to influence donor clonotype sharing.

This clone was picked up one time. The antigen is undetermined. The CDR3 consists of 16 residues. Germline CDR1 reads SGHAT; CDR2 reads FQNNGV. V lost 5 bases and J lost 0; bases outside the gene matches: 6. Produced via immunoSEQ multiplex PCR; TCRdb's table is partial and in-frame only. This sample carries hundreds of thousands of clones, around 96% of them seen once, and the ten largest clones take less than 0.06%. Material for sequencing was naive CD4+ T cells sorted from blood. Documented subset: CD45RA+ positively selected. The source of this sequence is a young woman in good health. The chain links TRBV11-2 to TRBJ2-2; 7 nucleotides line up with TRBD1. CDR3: CASSHRDSPNTGELFF. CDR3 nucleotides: TGTGCCAGCAGCCACAGGGACAGCCCGAACACCGGGGAGCTGTTTTTT.